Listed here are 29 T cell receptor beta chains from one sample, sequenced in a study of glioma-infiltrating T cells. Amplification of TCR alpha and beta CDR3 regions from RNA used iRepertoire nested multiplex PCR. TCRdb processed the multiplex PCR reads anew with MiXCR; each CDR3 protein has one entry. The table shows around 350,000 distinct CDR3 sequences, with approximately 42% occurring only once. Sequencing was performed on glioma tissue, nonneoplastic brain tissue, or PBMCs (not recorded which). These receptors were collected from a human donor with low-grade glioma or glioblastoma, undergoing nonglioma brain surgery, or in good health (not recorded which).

The CDR3 is CSAQRQGWGTEAFF. CDR3 sequence (DNA): TGCAGTGCTCAGAGACAGGGGTGGGGCACTGAAGCTTTCTTT. The rearrangement links TRBV20-1 to TRBJ1-1; 8 bases line up with TRBD1. Per germline, CDR1 DFQATT and CDR2 SNEGSKA (reference sequence). V lost 5 bases and J lost 4; bases outside the gene matches: 9. The CDR3 is 14 amino acids.

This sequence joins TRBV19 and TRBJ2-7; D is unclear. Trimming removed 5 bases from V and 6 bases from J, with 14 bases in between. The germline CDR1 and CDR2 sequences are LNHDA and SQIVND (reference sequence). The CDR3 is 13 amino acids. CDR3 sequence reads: CASSALPPSEQYF. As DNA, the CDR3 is TGTGCCAGTAGTGCCCTCCCCCCCTCCGAGCAGTACTTC.

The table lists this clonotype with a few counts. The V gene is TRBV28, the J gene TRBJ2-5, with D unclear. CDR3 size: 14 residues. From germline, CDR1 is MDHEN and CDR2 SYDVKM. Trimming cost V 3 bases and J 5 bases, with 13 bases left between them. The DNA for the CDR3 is TGTGCCAGCAGTTTTATCGACCCACGGGAGACCCAGTACTTC. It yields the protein CASSFIDPRETQYF.

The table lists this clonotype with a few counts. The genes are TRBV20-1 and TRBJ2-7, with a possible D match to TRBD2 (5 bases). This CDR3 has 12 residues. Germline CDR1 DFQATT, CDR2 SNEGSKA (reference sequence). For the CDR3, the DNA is TGCAGGGCCTTTGTGACTAATCACGAGCAGTACTTC. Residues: CRAFVTNHEQYF.

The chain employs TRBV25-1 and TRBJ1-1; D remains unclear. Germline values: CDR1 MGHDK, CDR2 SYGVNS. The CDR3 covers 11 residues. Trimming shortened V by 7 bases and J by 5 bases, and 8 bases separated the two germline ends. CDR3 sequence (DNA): TGTGCCAGCATACAGTTTACTGAAGCTTTCTTT. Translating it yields CASIQFTEAFF.

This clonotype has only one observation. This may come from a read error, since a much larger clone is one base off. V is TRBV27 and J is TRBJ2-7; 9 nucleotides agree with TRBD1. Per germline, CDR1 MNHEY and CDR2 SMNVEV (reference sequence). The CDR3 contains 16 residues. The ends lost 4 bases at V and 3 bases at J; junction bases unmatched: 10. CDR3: CASSYNTGTGYYEQYF. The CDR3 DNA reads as TGTGCCAGCAGTTACAATACCGGGACAGGGTACTACGAGCAGTACTTC.

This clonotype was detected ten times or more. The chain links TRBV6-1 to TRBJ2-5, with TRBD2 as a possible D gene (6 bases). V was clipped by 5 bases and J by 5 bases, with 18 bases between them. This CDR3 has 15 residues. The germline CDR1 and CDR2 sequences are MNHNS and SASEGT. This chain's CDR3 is CASSPRSLASETQYF. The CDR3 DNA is TGTGCCAGCAGTCCCCGGAGCCTAGCGAGCGAGACCCAGTACTTC.

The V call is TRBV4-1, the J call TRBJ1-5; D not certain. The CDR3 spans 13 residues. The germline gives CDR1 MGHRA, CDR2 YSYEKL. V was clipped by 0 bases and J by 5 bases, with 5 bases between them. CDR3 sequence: CASSQDYDQPQHF. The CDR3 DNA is TGCGCCAGCAGCCAAGATTACGATCAGCCCCAGCATTTT.

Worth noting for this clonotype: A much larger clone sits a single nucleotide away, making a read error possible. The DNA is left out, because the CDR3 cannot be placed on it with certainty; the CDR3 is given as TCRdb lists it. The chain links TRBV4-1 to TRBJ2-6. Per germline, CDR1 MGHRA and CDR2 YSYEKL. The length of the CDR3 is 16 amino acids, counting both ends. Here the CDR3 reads CASSQEVGSGANVPTF.

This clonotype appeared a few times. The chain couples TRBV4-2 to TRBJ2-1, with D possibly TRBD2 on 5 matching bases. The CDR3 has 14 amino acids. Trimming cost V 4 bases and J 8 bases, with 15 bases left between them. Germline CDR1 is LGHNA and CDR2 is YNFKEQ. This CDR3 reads CASSRASQVDEQFF. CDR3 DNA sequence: TGTGCCAGCAGCCGGGCTAGCCAGGTCGATGAGCAGTTCTTC.

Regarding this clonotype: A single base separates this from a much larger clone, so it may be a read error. CDR3 sequence reads: CASSLQGRAGTQYF. CDR3 nucleotide sequence: TGTGCCAGCAGTTTGCAGGGGCGGGCAGGTACGCAGTATTTT. The genes are TRBV27 and TRBJ2-3; D possibly corresponds to TRBD1 (6 bases). Germline assignment: CDR1 MNHEY and CDR2 SMNVEV (reference sequence). The V end lost 3 bases, the J end lost 8 bases, and 15 bases lay between the germline ends. The length of the CDR3 is 14 residues.

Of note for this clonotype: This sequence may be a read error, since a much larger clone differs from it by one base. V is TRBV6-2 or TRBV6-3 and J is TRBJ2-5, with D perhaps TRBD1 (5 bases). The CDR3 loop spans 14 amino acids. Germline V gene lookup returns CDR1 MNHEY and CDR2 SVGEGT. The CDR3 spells CTSSSRAVLETQYF. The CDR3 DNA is TGTACCAGCAGCTCCAGGGCAGTGTTAGAGACCCAGTACTTC.

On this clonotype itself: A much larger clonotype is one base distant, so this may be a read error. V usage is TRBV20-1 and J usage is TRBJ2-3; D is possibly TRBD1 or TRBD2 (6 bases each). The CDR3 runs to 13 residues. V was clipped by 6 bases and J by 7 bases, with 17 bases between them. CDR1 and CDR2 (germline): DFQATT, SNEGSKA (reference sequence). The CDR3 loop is CSAGGSIAYTQYF. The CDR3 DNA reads TGCAGTGCCGGGGGCTCGATAGCATATACGCAGTATTTT.

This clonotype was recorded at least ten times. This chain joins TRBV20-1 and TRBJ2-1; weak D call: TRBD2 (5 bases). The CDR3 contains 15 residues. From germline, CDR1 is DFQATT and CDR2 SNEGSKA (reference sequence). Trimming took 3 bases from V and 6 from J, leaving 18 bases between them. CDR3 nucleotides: TGCAGTGCTAGCACCGCGGGCCAGGCTACCAATGAGCAGTTCTTC. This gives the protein CSASTAGQATNEQFF.

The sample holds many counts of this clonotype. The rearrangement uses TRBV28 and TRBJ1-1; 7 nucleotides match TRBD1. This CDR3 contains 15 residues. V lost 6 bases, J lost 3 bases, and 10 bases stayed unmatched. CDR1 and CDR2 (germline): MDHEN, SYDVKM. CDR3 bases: TGTGCCAGCAGCCCCAGACAGGGTTGGGACACTGAAGCTTTCTTT. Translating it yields CASSPRQGWDTEAFF.

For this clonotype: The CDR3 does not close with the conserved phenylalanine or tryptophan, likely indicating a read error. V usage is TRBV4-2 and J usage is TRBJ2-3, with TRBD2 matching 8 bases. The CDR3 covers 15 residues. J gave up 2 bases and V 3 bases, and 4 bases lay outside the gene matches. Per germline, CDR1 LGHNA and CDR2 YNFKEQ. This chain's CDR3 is CASSQGGLDTDTQYS. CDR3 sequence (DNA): TGTGCCAGCAGCCAGGGGGGACTAGACACAGATACGCAGTATTCT.

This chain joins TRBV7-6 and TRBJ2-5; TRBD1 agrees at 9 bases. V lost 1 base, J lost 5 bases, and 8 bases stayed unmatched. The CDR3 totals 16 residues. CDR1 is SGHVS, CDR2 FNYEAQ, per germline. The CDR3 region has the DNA TGTGCCAGCAGCTTAGGCGGGACAGGGTTAGTGGAGACCCAGTACTTC. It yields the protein CASSLGGTGLVETQYF.

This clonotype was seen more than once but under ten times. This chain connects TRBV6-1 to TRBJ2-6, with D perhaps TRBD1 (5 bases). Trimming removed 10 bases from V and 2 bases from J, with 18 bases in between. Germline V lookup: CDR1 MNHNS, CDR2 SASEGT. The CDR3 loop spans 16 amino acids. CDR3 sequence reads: CATSTQGTAGANVLTF. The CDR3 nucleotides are TGTGCCACCTCGACTCAGGGTACTGCTGGGGCCAACGTCCTGACTTTC.

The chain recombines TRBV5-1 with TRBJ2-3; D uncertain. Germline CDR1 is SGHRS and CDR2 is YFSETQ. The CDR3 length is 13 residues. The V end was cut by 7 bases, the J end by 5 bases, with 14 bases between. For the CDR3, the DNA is TGCGCCAGCGCCCCCCCCCGAGGAGATACGCAGTATTTT. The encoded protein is CASAPPRGDTQYF.

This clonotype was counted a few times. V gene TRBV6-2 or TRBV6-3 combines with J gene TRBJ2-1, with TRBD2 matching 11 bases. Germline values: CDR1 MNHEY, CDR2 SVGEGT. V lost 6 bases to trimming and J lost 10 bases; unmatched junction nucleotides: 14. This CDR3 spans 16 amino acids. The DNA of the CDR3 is TGTGCCAGCAGCAAGCCGGGACTAGCGGCTTTGGGCGAGCAGTTCTTC. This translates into CASSKPGLAALGEQFF.

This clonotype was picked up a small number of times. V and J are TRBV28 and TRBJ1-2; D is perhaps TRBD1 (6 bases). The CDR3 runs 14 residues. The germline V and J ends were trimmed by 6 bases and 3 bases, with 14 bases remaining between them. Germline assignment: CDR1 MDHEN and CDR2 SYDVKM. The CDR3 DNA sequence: TGTGCCAGCAGCCTAGCAAGGGGGTACTATGGCTACACCTTC. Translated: CASSLARGYYGYTF.

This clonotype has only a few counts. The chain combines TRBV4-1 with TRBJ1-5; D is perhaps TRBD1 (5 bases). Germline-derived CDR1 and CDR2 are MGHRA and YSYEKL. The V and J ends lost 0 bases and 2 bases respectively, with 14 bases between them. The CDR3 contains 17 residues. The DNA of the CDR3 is TGCGCCAGCAGCCAAGATAATGGGGGGAGTCGCAATCAGCCCCAGCATTTT. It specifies CASSQDNGGSRNQPQHF.

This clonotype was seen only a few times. Written as DNA, the CDR3 is TGTGCCAGCGCCCCGGGGGGGAATCAGCCCCAGCATTTT. This translates into CASAPGGNQPQHF. The rearrangement links TRBV27 to TRBJ1-5; D perhaps matches TRBD1 (5 bases). Trimming pared 8 bases from V and 4 bases from J, leaving 12 bases between. Germline CDR1 MNHEY, CDR2 SMNVEV (reference sequence). The CDR3 covers 13 residues.

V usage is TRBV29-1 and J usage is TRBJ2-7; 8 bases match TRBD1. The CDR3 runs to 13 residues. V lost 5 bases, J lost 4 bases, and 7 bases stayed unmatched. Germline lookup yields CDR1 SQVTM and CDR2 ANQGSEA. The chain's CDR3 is CSVSTGGGYEQYF. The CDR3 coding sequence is TGCAGCGTTAGCACAGGGGGAGGTTACGAGCAGTACTTC.

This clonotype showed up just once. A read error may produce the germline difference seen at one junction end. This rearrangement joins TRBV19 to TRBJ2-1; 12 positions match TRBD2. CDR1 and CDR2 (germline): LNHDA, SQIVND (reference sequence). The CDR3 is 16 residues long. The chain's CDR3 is CACSAPLAGGVNEQFF. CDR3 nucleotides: TGTGCCTGTAGTGCGCCTCTAGCGGGAGGGGTTAATGAGCAGTTCTTC.

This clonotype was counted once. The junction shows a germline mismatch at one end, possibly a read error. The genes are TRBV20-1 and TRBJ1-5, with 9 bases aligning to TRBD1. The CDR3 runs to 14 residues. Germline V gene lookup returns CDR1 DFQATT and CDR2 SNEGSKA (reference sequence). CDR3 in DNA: TGCAGTGCTACTAACAGGGGGCTCAATAAGCCCCAGCATTTT. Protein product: CSATNRGLNKPQHF.

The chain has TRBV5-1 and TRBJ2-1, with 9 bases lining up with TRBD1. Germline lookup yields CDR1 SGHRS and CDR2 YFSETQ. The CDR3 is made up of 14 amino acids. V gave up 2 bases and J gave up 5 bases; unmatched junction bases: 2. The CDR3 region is CASSFDRGDNEQFF. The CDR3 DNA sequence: TGCGCCAGCAGCTTCGACAGGGGGGACAATGAGCAGTTCTTC.

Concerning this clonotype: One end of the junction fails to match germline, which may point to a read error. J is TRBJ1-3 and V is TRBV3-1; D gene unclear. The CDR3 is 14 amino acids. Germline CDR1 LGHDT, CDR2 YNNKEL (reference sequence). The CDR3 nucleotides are TGCGCCAGCAGCCAACTGATTACTGGAAACACCATATATTTT. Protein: CASSQLITGNTIYF.

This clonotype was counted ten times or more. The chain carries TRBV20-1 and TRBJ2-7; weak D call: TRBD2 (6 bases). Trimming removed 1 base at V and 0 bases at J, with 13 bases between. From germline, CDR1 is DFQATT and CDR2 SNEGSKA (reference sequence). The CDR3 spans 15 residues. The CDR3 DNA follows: TGCAGTGCTAGAGGATGGGGGGTATTCTCCTACGAGCAGTACTTC. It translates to CSARGWGVFSYEQYF.